Listed here are 31 T cell receptor beta chains from one sample, sequenced in a study of blood T cell repertoires in COVID-19. Only in-frame clones appear in the TCRdb table, and some are missing; sequencing was by immunoSEQ multiplex PCR. The data contain 400,000 to 500,000 clones, approximately 90% of them seen just once; the ten biggest clones take up more than 1.4%. Sequencing was done on a sample of peripheral blood. The receptors come from a woman between 25 and 40 years old with active or convalescent COVID-19.

This CDR3 is CASIETEGFTEAFF. The CDR3 bases are TGTGCCAGCATCGAGACCGAGGGATTTACTGAAGCTTTCTTT. This sequence joins TRBV7-8 and TRBJ1-1; D remains ambiguous. The V gene's germline CDR1 is SGHVS and CDR2 FQNEAQ. This CDR3 is built from 14 residues. With 7 bases removed from V and 5 bases from J, the gap between germline ends came to 17 bases.

The chain employs TRBV13 and TRBJ1-2; unclear D gene. Trimming shortened V by 5 bases and J by 2 bases, and 21 bases separated the two germline ends. In germline, CDR1 is PRHDT, CDR2 FYEKMQ (reference sequence). The CDR3 covers 17 residues. CDR3 nucleotide sequence: TGTGCCAGCAGCATAAAATCCAAAGGACTCCTCAACTATGGCTACACCTTC. Protein sequence: CASSIKSKGLLNYGYTF.

The table lists this clone with a few counts. The chain combines TRBV5-1 with TRBJ2-7; 7 bases match TRBD1. Losses at the gene ends were 4 bases for V and 2 bases for J; bases not matched to a gene: 3. The germline gives CDR1 SGHRS, CDR2 YFSETQ. CDR3 length: 13 amino acids. CDR3 sequence: CASSPGTAYEQYF. CDR3 DNA sequence: TGCGCCAGCAGCCCGGGGACAGCCTACGAGCAGTACTTC. The full variable domain, its missing parts supplied by reference TRBV5-1 and TRBJ2-7, is KAGVTQTPRYLIKTRGQQVTLSCSPISGHRSVSWYQQTPGQGLQFLFEYFSETQRNKGNFPGRFSGRQFSNSRSEMNVSTLELGDSALYLCASSPGTAYEQYFGPGTRLTVT.

The chain is built from TRBV4-1 and TRBJ1-1; a possible D gene is TRBD1 (5 bases). Trimming removed 3 bases from V and 11 bases from J, with 19 bases in between. Germline CDR1 is MGHRA and CDR2 is YSYEKL. The CDR3 has 14 residues. DNA for the CDR3: TGCGCCAGCAGCCATCATTCCAGGGTAGATCACGCTTTCTTT. It encodes CASSHHSRVDHAFF.

This chain connects TRBV5-8 to TRBJ1-1; D may be TRBD1 (6 bases). The CDR3 has 14 residues. Deletions cut 6 bases from V and 0 bases from J, with 12 bases between. Germline values: CDR1 SGHTS, CDR2 YDEGEE. This chain's CDR3 is CASKGWGLNTEAFF. Here the CDR3 DNA reads TGTGCCAGCAAGGGGTGGGGGCTGAACACTGAAGCTTTCTTT.

The count of this clone is one. The chain uses TRBV4-1 and TRBJ2-3; TRBD2 is a possible D gene (5 bases). V gave up 0 bases and J gave up 4 bases, with 14 bases separating them. CDR1 and CDR2 from the germline V gene are MGHRA and YSYEKL. This CDR3 comprises 16 residues. The CDR3 DNA reads TGCGCCAGCAGCCAAGATTTCTCGGAGGACCCAGATACGCAGTATTTT. This translates into CASSQDFSEDPDTQYF.

The J gene is TRBJ2-1, the V gene TRBV10-1; tentatively, D is TRBD2 (6 bases). V lost 2 bases and J lost 7, with 18 bases in between. Germline CDR1 WNHNN, CDR2 SYGVQD (reference sequence). This CDR3 region has 16 residues. CDR3 protein: CASSEIRVLALNEQFF. The CDR3, as DNA: TGCGCCAGCAGTGAGATTAGGGTTCTAGCGCTGAATGAGCAGTTCTTC.

This chain links TRBV20-1 with TRBJ1-5; 7 bases map to TRBD1. This CDR3 comprises 14 residues. Germline-derived CDR1 and CDR2 are DFQATT and SNEGSKA (reference sequence). The V segment lost 3 bases and the J segment 1 base; nucleotides outside the gene matches: 3. The CDR3 sequence: CSASEGASNQPQHF. CDR3 bases: TGCAGTGCTAGTGAGGGGGCAAGCAATCAGCCCCAGCATTTT.

This chain joins TRBV5-4 and TRBJ1-4, with 7 bases identical to TRBD1. Losses at the gene ends were 4 bases for V and 7 bases for J; bases not matched to a gene: 7. This CDR3 contains 14 residues. Germline V lookup: CDR1 SGHNT, CDR2 YYREEE (reference sequence). CDR3 nucleotides: TGTGCCAGCAGCGTAGGGGGCAAAGGTGAAAAACTGTTTTTT. Translation gives CASSVGGKGEKLFF.

The chain is built from TRBV2 and TRBJ2-7; D perhaps matches TRBD1 (6 bases). V gave up 5 bases and J gave up 3 bases, with 11 bases separating them. Per the germline V gene, CDR1 is SNHLY and CDR2 is FYNNEI. The CDR3 has 13 residues. CDR3 coding DNA: TGTGCCAGCAGTCAGGGACAAGACTACGAGCAGTACTTC. As protein: CASSQGQDYEQYF.

As to this clone: A junction end diverges from the germline sequence, so it may reflect a read error. CDR3 sequence reads: CASSPYGGRSNAPLHF. The DNA for the CDR3 is TGTGCCAGCAGCCCCTACGGGGGACGATCTAATGCACCCCTCCACTTT. The gene calls are TRBV28 and TRBJ1-6, with D possibly being TRBD1 (5 bases). This CDR3 has 16 amino acids. Germline CDR1 MDHEN, CDR2 SYDVKM.

This chain uses TRBV30 with TRBJ1-1, with D uncertain. The CDR3 extends over 13 amino acids. The V gene's germline CDR1 is GTSNPN and CDR2 SVGIG (reference sequence). V shed 4 bases and J shed 3 bases, with 12 bases lying between them. CDR3 region: CAWTRRADTEAFF. As DNA, the CDR3 is TGTGCCTGGACTAGGAGAGCAGACACTGAAGCTTTCTTT.

The V gene is TRBV18, the J gene TRBJ2-7; D not certain. Germline values: CDR1 KGHSH, CDR2 LQKENI. This CDR3 has 14 residues. Trimming left V 3 bases short and J 0 bases short, with 9 bases between. The CDR3 sequence: CASSPDSSSYEQYF. In nucleotides, the CDR3 is TGTGCCAGCTCACCCGATAGCAGCTCCTACGAGCAGTACTTC.

The V and J genes are TRBV2 and TRBJ1-1; the D gene is possibly TRBD1 (5 bases). This CDR3 comprises 13 residues. CDR1 and CDR2 from the germline V gene are SNHLY and FYNNEI. Trimming shortened V by 6 bases and J by 7 bases, and 15 bases separated the two germline ends. Here the CDR3 reads CASSPRRGVEAFF. CDR3 nucleotide sequence: TGTGCCAGCAGCCCCCGGCGGGGGGTTGAAGCTTTCTTT. Full variable domain (missing parts from reference TRBV2 and TRBJ1-1): EPEVTQTPSHQVTQMGQEVILRCVPISNHLYFYWYRQILGQKVEFLVSFYNNEISEKSEIFDDQFSVERPDGSNFTLKIRSTKLEDSAMYFCASSPRRGVEAFFGQGTRLTVV.

The V call is TRBV6-5, the J call TRBJ2-7, with 11 bases aligning to TRBD1. The germline V gene encodes CDR1 MNHEY and CDR2 SVGAGI. With V trimmed by 4 bases and J by 6 bases, 2 bases remained unmatched. There are 13 residues in the CDR3. CDR3 sequence reads: CASSWTGGFEQYF. CDR3 DNA sequence: TGTGCCAGCAGTTGGACAGGGGGCTTCGAGCAGTACTTC.

This chain uses TRBV27 with TRBJ2-7; 8 nucleotides agree with TRBD1. V lost 0 bases and J lost 3; bases outside the gene matches: 4. This CDR3 is built from 15 residues. Looked up from germline, CDR1 is MNHEY and CDR2 is SMNVEV (reference sequence). The CDR3 here is CASSLSSGTGYEQYF. Written as DNA, the CDR3 is TGTGCCAGCAGTTTATCCTCCGGGACAGGCTACGAGCAGTACTTC.

The chain is built from TRBV6-2 or TRBV6-3 and TRBJ2-4; 8 nucleotides match TRBD1. This CDR3 comprises 17 residues. Trimming removed 4 bases from V and 2 bases from J; junction bases left unmatched: 10. Germline V CDR1 and CDR2: MNHEY, SVGEGT. The CDR3 coding sequence is TGTGCCAGCAGTTGGCCTCCCAGACAGGGGACCAAAAACATTCAGTACTTC. Protein sequence: CASSWPPRQGTKNIQYF.

The chain links TRBV19 to TRBJ2-7; D is unclear. The CDR3 spans 14 residues. The ends were cut back, 3 bases at V and 6 bases at J, with 15 bases in the middle. CDR1 is LNHDA and CDR2 is SQIVND in the germline V gene (reference sequence). CDR3: CASSIEGRTGEQYF. CDR3 coding DNA: TGTGCCAGTAGTATCGAAGGTCGAACGGGCGAGCAGTACTTC.

This chain uses TRBV5-8 with TRBJ1-4; maybe TRBD1 (6 bases). Germline-derived CDR1 and CDR2 are SGHTS and YDEGEE. This CDR3 has 16 amino acids. V gave up 0 bases and J gave up 7 bases, with 16 bases separating them. CDR3 nucleotide sequence: TGTGCCAGCAGCTTGGGGACCGCAGGGGTTATTGAAAAACTGTTTTTT. Encoded protein: CASSLGTAGVIEKLFF.

This clone was counted between two and nine times. V is TRBV6-5 and J is TRBJ1-2; D gene uncertain. The CDR3 has 13 amino acids. Deletions cut 8 bases from V and 3 bases from J, with 13 bases between. Germline V CDR1 and CDR2: MNHEY, SVGAGI. Here the CDR3 DNA reads TGTGCCAGCCGTCTAAGCCCTTACTATGGCTACACCTTC. Translated, it gives CASRLSPYYGYTF.

The chain combines TRBV11-2 with TRBJ1-1; 8 bases match TRBD1. The CDR3 length is 14 residues. V lost 5 bases and J lost 3; bases outside the gene matches: 5. CDR1 SGHAT and CDR2 FQNNGV come from the germline V gene. The CDR3 region is CASSPGGVDTEAFF. In DNA, the CDR3 is TGTGCCAGCAGCCCAGGGGGCGTGGACACTGAAGCTTTCTTT.

This sequence joins TRBV10-3 and TRBJ2-1, with TRBD1 as a possible D gene (6 bases). CDR3 length: 14 amino acids. CDR1 is ENHRY and CDR2 is SYGVKD in the germline V gene. Trimming took 6 bases from V and 0 from J, leaving 9 bases between them. The CDR3 DNA is TGTGCCATCAGGGACAGAAACTCCTACAATGAGCAGTTCTTC. Translation gives CAIRDRNSYNEQFF.

Here the CDR3 reads CASSHLLAGGPPDTQYF. The CDR3 DNA is TGTGCCAGCAGCCACCTACTAGCGGGGGGGCCGCCAGATACGCAGTATTTT. The chain employs TRBV3-1 (or the pseudogene TRBV3-2) and TRBJ2-3; 13 bases fit TRBD2. The CDR3 is 17 amino acids. Germline lookup yields CDR1 LGHDT and CDR2 YNNKEL (reference sequence). After removal of 3 bases from V and 4 bases from J, the junction contained 7 bases not matched to a gene.

Only a few counts were recorded for this clone. The V and J genes are TRBV9 and TRBJ1-1; 8 bases are a match to TRBD1. Trimming at V came to 0 bases and at J to 4 bases, leaving 5 bases not matched to a gene. This CDR3 has 15 amino acids. In germline, CDR1 is SGDLS, CDR2 YYNGEE. CDR3 nucleotide sequence: TGTGCCAGCAGCGTAGGGACAGGGAAAGGCACTGAAGCTTTCTTT. It encodes CASSVGTGKGTEAFF.

The chain recombines TRBV15 with TRBJ2-7; 9 bases fit TRBD1. V was clipped by 8 bases and J by 3 bases; unmatched bases: 8. The CDR3 has 14 amino acids. Germline CDR1 LNHNV, CDR2 YYDKDF (reference sequence). The CDR3, as DNA: TGTGCCACCGGCCGGGACAGGGATCTCTACGAGCAGTACTTC. It yields the protein CATGRDRDLYEQYF.

The table lists this clone with a count of one. The chain recombines TRBV2 with TRBJ1-2, with 8 bases matching TRBD1. CDR3 size: 16 residues. Trimming at V came to 1 base and at J to 4 bases, leaving 8 bases not matched to a gene. Germline V gene sequence: CDR1 SNHLY, CDR2 FYNNEI. CDR3 amino acids: CASSEEGQGAFYGYTF. DNA for the CDR3: TGTGCCAGCAGTGAAGAAGGTCAGGGGGCATTCTATGGCTACACCTTC.

The chain employs TRBV19 and TRBJ2-7; 10 bases fit TRBD2. The CDR3 extends over 17 amino acids. CDR1 and CDR2 (germline): LNHDA, SQIVND (reference sequence). V shed 2 bases, J shed 1 base, and the junction held 8 bases outside the gene matches. The CDR3 sequence is CASSIFLAGEGSYEQYF. CDR3 DNA sequence: TGTGCCAGTAGTATATTCCTAGCGGGAGAGGGATCCTACGAGCAGTACTTC.

This chain joins TRBV4-2 and TRBJ1-5; a possible D gene is TRBD1 (6 bases). V lost 0 bases, J lost 3 bases, and 15 bases lay in between. Per the germline V gene, CDR1 is LGHNA and CDR2 is YNFKEQ. The CDR3 length is 17 residues. For the CDR3, the DNA is TGTGCCAGCAGCCAAGAGTCCGGGACATTTGACAATCAGCCCCAGCATTTT. The encoded protein is CASSQESGTFDNQPQHF.

The chain combines TRBV29-1 with TRBJ2-1, with TRBD1 matching 11 bases. CDR1 and CDR2 from the germline V gene are SQVTM and ANQGSEA. With V trimmed by 1 base and J by 6 bases, 2 bases remained unmatched. The CDR3 totals 14 residues. The CDR3 sequence: CSVEGTGGPNEQFF. CDR3 nucleotide sequence: TGCAGCGTTGAAGGGACAGGGGGCCCCAATGAGCAGTTCTTC.

The chain combines TRBV2 with TRBJ1-5; D remains unclear. CDR3 length equals 13 residues. The germline gives CDR1 SNHLY, CDR2 FYNNEI. Deletions cut 5 bases from V and 5 bases from J, with 10 bases between. The CDR3 DNA reads TGTGCCAGCAGTACAGACGGATATCAGCCCCAGCATTTT. This codes for CASSTDGYQPQHF.

This clone has only one observation. The chain links TRBV19 to TRBJ1-5, with TRBD1 as a possible D gene (5 bases). CDR3 length equals 13 residues. With 5 bases removed from V and 5 bases from J, the gap between germline ends came to 10 bases. CDR1 and CDR2 from the germline V gene are LNHDA and SQIVND (reference sequence). The CDR3 spells CASSSGGHQPQHF. As DNA, the CDR3 is TGTGCCAGTAGTTCGGGGGGTCATCAGCCCCAGCATTTT.